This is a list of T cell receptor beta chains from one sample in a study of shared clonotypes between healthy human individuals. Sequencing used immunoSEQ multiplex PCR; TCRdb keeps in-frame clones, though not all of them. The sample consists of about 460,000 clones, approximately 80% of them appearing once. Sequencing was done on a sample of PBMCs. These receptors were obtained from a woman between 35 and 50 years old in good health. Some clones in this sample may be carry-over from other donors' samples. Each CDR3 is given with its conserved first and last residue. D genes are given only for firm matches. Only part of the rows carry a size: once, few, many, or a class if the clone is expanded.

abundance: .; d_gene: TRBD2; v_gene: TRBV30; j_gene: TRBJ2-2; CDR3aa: CAWNSGTAGGTGELFF; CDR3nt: TGTGCCTGGAATAGCGGGACCGCGGGTGGGACCGGGGAGCTGTTTTTT
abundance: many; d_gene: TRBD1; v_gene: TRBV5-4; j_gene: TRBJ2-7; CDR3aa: CASSPGQGAQYEQYF; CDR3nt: TGTGCCAGCAGTCCTGGACAGGGGGCGCAGTACGAGCAGTACTTC
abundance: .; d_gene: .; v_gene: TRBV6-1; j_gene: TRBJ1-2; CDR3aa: CASSERTLYGYTF; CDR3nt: TGTGCCAGCAGTGAAAGGACACTCTATGGCTACACCTTC
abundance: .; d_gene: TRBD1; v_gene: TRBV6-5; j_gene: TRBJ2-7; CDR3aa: CASSYDRGTYEQYF; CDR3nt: TGTGCCAGCAGTTACGACAGGGGGACGTACGAGCAGTACTTC
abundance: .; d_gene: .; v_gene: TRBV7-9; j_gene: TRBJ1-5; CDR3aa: CASSLDRGNQPQHF; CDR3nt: TGTGCCAGCAGCTTAGACAGGGGCAATCAGCCCCAGCATTTT
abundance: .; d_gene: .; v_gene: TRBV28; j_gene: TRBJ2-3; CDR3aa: CASFGDIDTQYF; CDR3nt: TGTGCCAGCTTCGGGGACATTGATACGCAGTATTTT
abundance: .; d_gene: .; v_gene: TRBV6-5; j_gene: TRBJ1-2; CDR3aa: CASSIRVGWYGYTF; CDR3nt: TGTGCCAGCAGTATCCGGGTCGGTTGGTATGGCTACACCTTC
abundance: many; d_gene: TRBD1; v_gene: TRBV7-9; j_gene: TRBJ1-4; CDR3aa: CASSSGQGVEKLFF; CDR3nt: TGTGCCAGCAGCTCAGGACAGGGGGTTGAAAAACTGTTTTTT
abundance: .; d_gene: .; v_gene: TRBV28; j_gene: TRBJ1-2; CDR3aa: CASKLQGGTGYTF; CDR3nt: TGTGCCAGCAAACTCCAGGGAGGGACAGGCTACACCTTC
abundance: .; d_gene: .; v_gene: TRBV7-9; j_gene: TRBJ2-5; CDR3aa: CASLSGGGETQYF; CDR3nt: TGTGCCAGCCTTTCTGGCGGCGGAGAGACCCAGTACTTC
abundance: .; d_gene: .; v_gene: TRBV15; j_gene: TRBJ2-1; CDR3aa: CATSRGWGYNEQFF; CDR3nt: TGTGCCACCAGCAGAGGATGGGGATACAATGAGCAGTTCTTC
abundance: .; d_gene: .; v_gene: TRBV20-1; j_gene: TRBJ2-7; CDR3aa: CSARDNYEQYF; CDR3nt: TGCAGTGCTAGAGACAATTACGAGCAGTACTTC
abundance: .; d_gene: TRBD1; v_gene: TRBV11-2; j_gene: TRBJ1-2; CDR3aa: CASSDRRTGRVYGYTF; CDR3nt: TGTGCCAGCAGCGACCGCCGGACAGGGCGGGTGTATGGCTACACCTTC
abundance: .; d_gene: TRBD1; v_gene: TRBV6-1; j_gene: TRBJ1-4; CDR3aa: CASSGGQGRGEKLFF; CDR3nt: TGTGCCAGCAGTGGGGGACAGGGCCGCGGGGAAAAACTGTTTTTT
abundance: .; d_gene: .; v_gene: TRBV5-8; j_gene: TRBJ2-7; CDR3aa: CASQGGPPYEQYF; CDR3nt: TGTGCCAGCCAGGGGGGGCCCCCCTACGAGCAGTACTTC
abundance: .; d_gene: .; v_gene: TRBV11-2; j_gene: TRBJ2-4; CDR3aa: CASSSDIVANIQYF; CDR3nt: TGTGCCAGCAGCTCTGACATTGTAGCGAACATTCAGTACTTC
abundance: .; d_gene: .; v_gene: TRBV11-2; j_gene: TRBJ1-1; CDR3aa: CASSYGHTEAFF; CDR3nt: TGTGCCAGCAGCTACGGACATACTGAAGCTTTCTTT
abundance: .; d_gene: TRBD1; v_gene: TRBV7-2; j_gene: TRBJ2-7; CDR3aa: CASSGIQGDYEQYF; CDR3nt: TGTGCCAGCAGCGGAATACAGGGGGACTACGAGCAGTACTTC
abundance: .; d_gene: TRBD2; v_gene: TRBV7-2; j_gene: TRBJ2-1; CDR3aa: CASSQGLANYREQFF; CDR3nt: TGTGCCAGCAGCCAGGGACTAGCAAATTATCGTGAGCAGTTCTTC
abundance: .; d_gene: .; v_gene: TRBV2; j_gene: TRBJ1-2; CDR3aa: CASWGLEAGYTF; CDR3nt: TGTGCCAGCTGGGGACTGGAGGCTGGCTACACCTTC
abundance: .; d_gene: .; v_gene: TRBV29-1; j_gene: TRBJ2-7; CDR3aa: CSAAPGREIYEQYF; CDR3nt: TGCAGCGCCGCCCCCGGACGCGAGATCTACGAGCAGTACTTC
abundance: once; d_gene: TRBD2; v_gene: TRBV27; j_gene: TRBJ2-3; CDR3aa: CATASGGGGTQYF; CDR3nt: TGTGCCACCGCTAGCGGGGGAGGAGGCACGCAGTATTTT
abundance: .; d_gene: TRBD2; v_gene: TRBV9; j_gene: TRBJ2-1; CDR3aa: CASSVGVAGVSEQFF; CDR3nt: TGTGCCAGCAGCGTAGGGGTAGCGGGAGTGAGTGAGCAGTTCTTC
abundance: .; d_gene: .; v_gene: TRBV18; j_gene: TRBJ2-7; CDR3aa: CASSPARYEQYF; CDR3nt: TGTGCCAGCTCACCGGCCCGCTACGAGCAGTACTTC
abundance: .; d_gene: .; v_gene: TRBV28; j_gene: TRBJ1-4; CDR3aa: CASSFSGRTNEKLFF; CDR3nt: TGTGCCAGCAGTTTCTCGGGGCGAACTAATGAAAAACTGTTTTTT
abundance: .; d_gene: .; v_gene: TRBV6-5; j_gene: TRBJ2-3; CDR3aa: CASSTRSSTDTQYF; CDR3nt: TGTGCCAGCAGCACTAGGTCTAGCACAGATACGCAGTATTTT
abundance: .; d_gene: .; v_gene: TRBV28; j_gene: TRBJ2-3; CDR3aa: CASSPPADTQYF; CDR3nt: TGTGCCAGCAGTCCCCCAGCAGATACGCAGTATTTT
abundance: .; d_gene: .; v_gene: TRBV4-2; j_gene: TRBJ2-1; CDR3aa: CASSQESLTRSNEQFF; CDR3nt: TGTGCCAGCAGCCAAGAAAGTTTGACTAGATCCAATGAGCAGTTCTTC
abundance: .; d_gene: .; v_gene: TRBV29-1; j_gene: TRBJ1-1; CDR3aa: CSVDRLNTEAFF; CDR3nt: TGCAGCGTCGACAGGCTGAACACTGAAGCTTTCTTT
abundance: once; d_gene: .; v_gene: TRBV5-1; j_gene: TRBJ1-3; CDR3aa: CASSLALLGDSGNTIYF; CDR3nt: TGCGCCAGCAGCTTGGCTCTGCTGGGGGACTCTGGAAACACCATATATTTT
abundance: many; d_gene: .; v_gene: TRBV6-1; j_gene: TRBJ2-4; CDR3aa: CASSEDGGGGKNIQYF; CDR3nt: TGTGCCAGCAGTGAAGATGGAGGGGGCGGCAAAAACATTCAGTACTTC